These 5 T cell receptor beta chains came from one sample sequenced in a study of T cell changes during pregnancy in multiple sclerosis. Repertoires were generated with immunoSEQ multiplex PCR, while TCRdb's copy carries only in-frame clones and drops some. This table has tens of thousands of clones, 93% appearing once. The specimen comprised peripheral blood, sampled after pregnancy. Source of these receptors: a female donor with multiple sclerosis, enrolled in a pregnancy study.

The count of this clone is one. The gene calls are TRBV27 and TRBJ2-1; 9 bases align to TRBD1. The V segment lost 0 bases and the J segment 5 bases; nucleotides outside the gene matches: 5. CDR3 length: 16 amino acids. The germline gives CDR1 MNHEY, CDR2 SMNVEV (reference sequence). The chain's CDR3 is CASSLSGQGRNNEQFF. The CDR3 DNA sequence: TGTGCCAGCAGTTTATCAGGACAGGGGAGGAACAATGAGCAGTTCTTC.

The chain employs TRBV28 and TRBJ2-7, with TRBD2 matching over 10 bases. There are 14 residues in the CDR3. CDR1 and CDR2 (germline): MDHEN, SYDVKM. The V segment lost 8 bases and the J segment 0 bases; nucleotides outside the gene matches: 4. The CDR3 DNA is TGTGCCAGCCTCGGACTAGCGGCCTCCTACGAGCAGTACTTC. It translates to CASLGLAASYEQYF.

The CDR3 loop reads CASTTGSGTDTQYF. For the CDR3, the DNA is TGTGCCAGCACCACGGGGAGCGGCACAGATACGCAGTATTTT. The chain combines TRBV7-9 with TRBJ2-3; D possibly corresponds to TRBD2 (5 bases). CDR3 length: 14 residues. Looked up from germline, CDR1 is SEHNR and CDR2 is FQNEAQ (reference sequence). V dropped 7 bases and J dropped 1 base, with 12 bases sitting between them.

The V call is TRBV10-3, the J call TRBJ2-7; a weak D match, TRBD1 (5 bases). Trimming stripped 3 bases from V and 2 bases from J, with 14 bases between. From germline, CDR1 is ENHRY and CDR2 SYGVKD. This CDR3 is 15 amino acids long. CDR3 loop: CAISEPTVYTYEQYF. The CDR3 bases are TGTGCCATCAGTGAACCGACAGTGTATACCTACGAGCAGTACTTC.

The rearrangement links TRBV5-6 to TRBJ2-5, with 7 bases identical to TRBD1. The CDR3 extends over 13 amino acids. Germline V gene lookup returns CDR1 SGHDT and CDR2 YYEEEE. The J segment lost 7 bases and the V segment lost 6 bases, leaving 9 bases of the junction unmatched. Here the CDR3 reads CASTGTDLRTQYF. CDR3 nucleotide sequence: TGTGCCAGCACCGGGACAGACCTACGGACCCAGTACTTC.